These T cell receptor beta chains were read from a single sample in a study of metastatic and nonmetastatic thyroid tumors. TCRdb reassembled clones from the PCR reads with MiXCR. The data contain over 14,000 clones, approximately 3.9% of them singletons. What was sequenced was tumor tissue. These receptors all come from a female donor with papillary thyroid cancer or a benign thyroid nodule (not recorded which). Some clones in this sample may be carry-over from other donors' samples. The CDR3 runs from the conserved cysteine through the conserved F or W. The D gene is left open where the match is weak.

V: TRBV2; D: TRBD1; J: TRBJ2-5; CDR3: CASSEGDRGRETQYF
V: TRBV28; D: NA; J: TRBJ2-2; CDR3: CASSFRGRMNTGELFF
V: TRBV7-7; D: TRBD1; J: TRBJ1-4; CDR3: CASRNRGRGIEKLFF
V: TRBV7-9; D: NA; J: TRBJ2-3; CDR3: CAGSSGVGTDTQYF
V: TRBV20-1; D: NA; J: TRBJ2-1; CDR3: CSAKRRGNEQFF
V: TRBV7-9; D: TRBD1; J: TRBJ1-2; CDR3: CASSPTTGLIRGGYTF
V: TRBV7-3; D: TRBD2; J: TRBJ2-7; CDR3: CASSAVAGSPYEQYF
V: TRBV6-1; D: NA; J: TRBJ2-3; CDR3: CASIDGSTDTQYF
V: TRBV19; D: NA; J: TRBJ2-2; CDR3: CASMAGLGIGELFF
V: TRBV28; D: NA; J: TRBJ2-2; CDR3: CASSLFSSGELFF
V: TRBV19; D: NA; J: TRBJ1-5; CDR3: CASSIAHSRHDQPQHF
V: TRBV27; D: NA; J: TRBJ1-2; CDR3: CASSLSGRFYGYTF
V: TRBV6-1; D: NA; J: TRBJ2-6; CDR3: CASRNGAGYGRGANVLTF
V: TRBV12-3/TRBV12-4; D: NA; J: TRBJ2-5; CDR3: CASSPLRTGPETQYF
V: TRBV6-1; D: TRBD1; J: TRBJ2-6; CDR3: CASSVGTGSGANVLTF
V: TRBV20-1; D: TRBD1; J: TRBJ2-7; CDR3: CSAMGQGYEQYF
V: TRBV5-8; D: NA; J: TRBJ2-4; CDR3: CASSFDGKNIQYF
V: TRBV4-1; D: NA; J: TRBJ2-5; CDR3: CASSQNRAAETQYF
V: TRBV7-9; D: NA; J: TRBJ2-2; CDR3: CASSLVVGNTGELFF
V: TRBV6-1; D: NA; J: TRBJ1-1; CDR3: CASMGGSYTEAFF
V: TRBV7-2; D: NA; J: TRBJ2-3; CDR3: CASSLSATSTDTQYF
V: TRBV25-1; D: NA; J: TRBJ1-2; CDR3: CASSEPLEVRGGEDGYTF
V: TRBV6-2/TRBV6-3; D: NA; J: TRBJ2-3; CDR3: CASRRRLCTDTQYF